This T cell receptor beta chain was documented in a study of Ad26.COV2.S vaccination and SARS-CoV-2 variants. Treatment noted: around 19 received Ad26.COV2.S at low or high dose, single or two shots; several received placebo; per-sample allocation not given. The samples date from day 63 after the first vaccine or placebo injection. Produced via immunoSEQ multiplex PCR; TCRdb's table is partial and in-frame only. The sample lists 350,000 to 500,000 clones, 90% seen once, with 9% to 15% in the top ten. Trimming cost V 5 bases and J 6 bases; bases outside gene matches: 12. The CDR3 loop spans 16 amino acids. From germline, CDR1 is MDHEN and CDR2 SYDVKM.

The genes are TRBV28 and TRBJ2-1; TRBD2 matches 8 bases. The sample here was peripheral blood, taken in a trial of Ad26.COV2.S vaccine versus placebo. This receptor was obtained from a person aged 18-60 years who received the Ad26.COV2.S COVID-19 vaccine or a placebo. The CDR3 protein is CASSPHGSGIGNEQFF. CDR3 coding DNA: TGTGCCAGCAGTCCCCACGGTAGCGGGATTGGCAATGAGCAGTTCTTC.